A selection of T cell receptor beta chains follows, all from one sample in a study of cytomegalovirus exposure and HLA in healthy donors. Profiled with immunoSEQ multiplex PCR; TCRdb holds only in-frame clones, not every one. Of about 160,000 clones listed, over 75% were seen once; the top ten hold 1% to 1.5%. Sequenced sample: PBMCs. Source of these receptors: a man between 50 and 59 years old in good health and CMV-seropositive. Each CDR3 is given with its conserved first and last residue. Fields, in order: D gene, V gene, J gene, clone size, CDR3 protein, CDR3 DNA. The D gene is left open where the match is weak. The size of a clone is reported for some rows only, either as once, few or many, or as a class for expanded clones.

D: -; V: TRBV27; J: TRBJ1-6; size: -; CDR3: CASSFRRLWDNSPLHF; DNA: TGTGCCAGCAGTTTTCGGAGGTTATGGGATAATTCACCCCTCCACTTT
D: TRBD1; V: TRBV5-1; J: TRBJ2-7; size: -; CDR3: CASSSRTGGAYHEQYF; DNA: TGCGCCAGCAGCTCACGGACAGGGGGCGCGTATCACGAGCAGTACTTC
D: TRBD2; V: TRBV5-5; J: TRBJ2-5; size: -; CDR3: CAIGRGGQETQYF; DNA: TGTGCCATTGGCCGGGGGGGCCAAGAGACCCAGTACTTC
D: -; V: TRBV7-9; J: TRBJ2-7; size: -; CDR3: CASSTAGGRSYEQYF; DNA: TGTGCCAGCAGCACAGCGGGTGGTCGGTCCTACGAGCAGTACTTC
D: -; V: TRBV6-5; J: TRBJ2-5; size: -; CDR3: CASRHTTETQYF; DNA: TGTGCCAGCAGACATACTACGGAGACCCAGTACTTC
D: TRBD1; V: TRBV2; J: TRBJ2-7; size: -; CDR3: CASSRGGQGRAYEQYF; DNA: TGTGCCAGCAGTCGCGGCGGACAGGGGCGAGCCTACGAGCAGTACTTC
D: -; V: TRBV4-3; J: TRBJ1-1; size: few; CDR3: CASSQDLNTEAFF; DNA: TGCGCCAGCAGCCAAGATCTTAACACTGAAGCTTTCTTT
D: -; V: TRBV4-1; J: TRBJ1-1; size: -; CDR3: CASGHGGNTEAFF; DNA: TGCGCCAGCGGTCACGGAGGAAACACTGAAGCTTTCTTT
D: -; V: TRBV5-1; J: TRBJ1-2; size: -; CDR3: CASSRFGDGNYGYTF; DNA: TGCGCCAGCAGCCGTTTCGGAGACGGTAACTATGGCTACACCTTC
D: TRBD1; V: TRBV4-2; J: TRBJ2-7; size: -; CDR3: CASSHQRTGGSSYEQYF; DNA: TGTGCCAGCAGCCATCAAAGAACAGGGGGTAGCTCCTACGAGCAGTACTTC
D: TRBD2; V: TRBV5-1; J: TRBJ2-2; size: -; CDR3: CASSFGAGDAGELFF; DNA: TGCGCCAGCAGCTTCGGAGCGGGAGATGCCGGGGAGCTGTTTTTT
D: -; V: TRBV7-8; J: TRBJ1-1; size: few; CDR3: CASTRLGAGGRKTEAFF; DNA: TGTGCCAGCACCCGATTGGGGGCGGGGGGGCGGAAAACTGAAGCTTTCTTT
D: -; V: TRBV6-5; J: TRBJ1-2; size: -; CDR3: CASTASGGQNGYTF; DNA: TGTGCCAGCACCGCCTCGGGGGGTCAGAATGGCTACACCTTC
D: TRBD2; V: TRBV7-7; J: TRBJ2-2; size: -; CDR3: CASSPSGNTGELFF; DNA: TGTGCTAGCAGCCCTAGCGGAAACACCGGGGAGCTGTTTTTT
D: TRBD1; V: TRBV7-2; J: TRBJ2-1; size: -; CDR3: CASSSQGGNEQFF; DNA: TGTGCCAGCAGCTCACAGGGGGGAAATGAGCAGTTCTTC
D: TRBD1; V: TRBV5-6; J: TRBJ1-2; size: -; CDR3: CASSDYGTGNYGYTF; DNA: TGTGCCAGCAGCGACTACGGGACAGGGAACTATGGCTACACCTTC